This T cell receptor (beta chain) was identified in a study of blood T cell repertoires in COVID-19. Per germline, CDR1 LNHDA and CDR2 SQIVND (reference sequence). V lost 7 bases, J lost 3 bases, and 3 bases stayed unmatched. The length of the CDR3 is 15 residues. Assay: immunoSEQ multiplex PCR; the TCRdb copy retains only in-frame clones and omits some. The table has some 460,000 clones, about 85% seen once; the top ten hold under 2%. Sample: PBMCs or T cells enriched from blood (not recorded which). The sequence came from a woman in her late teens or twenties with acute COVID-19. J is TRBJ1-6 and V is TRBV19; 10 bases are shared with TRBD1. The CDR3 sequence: CASKGTGVYNSPLHF. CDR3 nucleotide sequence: TGTGCCAGTAAAGGGACAGGGGTCTATAATTCACCCCTCCACTTT.